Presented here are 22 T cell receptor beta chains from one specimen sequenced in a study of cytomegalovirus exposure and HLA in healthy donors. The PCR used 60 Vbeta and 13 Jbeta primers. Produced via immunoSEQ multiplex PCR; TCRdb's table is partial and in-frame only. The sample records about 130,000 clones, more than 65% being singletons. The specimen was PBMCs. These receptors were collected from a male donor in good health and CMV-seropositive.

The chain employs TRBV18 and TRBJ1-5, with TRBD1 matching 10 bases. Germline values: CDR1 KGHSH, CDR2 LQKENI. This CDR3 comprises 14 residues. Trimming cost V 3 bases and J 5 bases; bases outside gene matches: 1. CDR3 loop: CASSPGTGDQPQHF. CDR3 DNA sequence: TGTGCCAGCTCACCCGGGACAGGGGATCAGCCCCAGCATTTT.

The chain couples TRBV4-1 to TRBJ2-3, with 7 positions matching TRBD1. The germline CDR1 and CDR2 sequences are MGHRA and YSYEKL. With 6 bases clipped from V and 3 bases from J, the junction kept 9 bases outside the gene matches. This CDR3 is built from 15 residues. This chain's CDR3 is CASSLGQVETDTQYF. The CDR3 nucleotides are TGCGCCAGCAGTCTCGGACAGGTCGAGACAGATACGCAGTATTTT.

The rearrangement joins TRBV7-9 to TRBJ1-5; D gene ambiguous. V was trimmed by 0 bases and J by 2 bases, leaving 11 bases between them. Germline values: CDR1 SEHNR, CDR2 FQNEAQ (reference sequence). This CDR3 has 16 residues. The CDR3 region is CASSLATAPGNQPQHF. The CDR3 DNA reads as TGTGCCAGCAGCTTAGCCACAGCACCCGGCAATCAGCCCCAGCATTTT.

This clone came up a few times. The CDR3 loop reads CAIPDLGGNYGYTF. In DNA form, the CDR3 reads TGTGCCATCCCGGACCTAGGGGGAAACTATGGCTACACCTTC. This sequence joins TRBV6-1 and TRBJ1-2, with D maybe TRBD1 (6 bases). The germline V gene encodes CDR1 MNHNS and CDR2 SASEGT. The CDR3 is 14 residues long. V shed 10 bases and J shed 2 bases, with 17 bases lying between them.

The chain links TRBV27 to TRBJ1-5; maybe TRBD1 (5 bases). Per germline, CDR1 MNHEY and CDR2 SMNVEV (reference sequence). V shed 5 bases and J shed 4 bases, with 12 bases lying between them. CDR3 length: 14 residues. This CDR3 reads CASSPLGGNQPQHF. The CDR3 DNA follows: TGTGCCAGCAGTCCTCTGGGGGGGAATCAGCCCCAGCATTTT.

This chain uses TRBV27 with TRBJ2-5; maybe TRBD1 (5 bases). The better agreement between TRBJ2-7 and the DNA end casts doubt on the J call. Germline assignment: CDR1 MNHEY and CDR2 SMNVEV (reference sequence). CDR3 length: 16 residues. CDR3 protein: CASRASRAPSSYEQYF. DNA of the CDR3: TGTGCCAGCAGAGCAAGCAGGGCCCCCTCCTCCTACGAGCAGTACTTC.

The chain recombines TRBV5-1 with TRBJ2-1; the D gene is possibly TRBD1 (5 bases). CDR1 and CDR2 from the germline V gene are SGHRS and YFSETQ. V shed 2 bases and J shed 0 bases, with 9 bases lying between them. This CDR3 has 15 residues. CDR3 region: CASSFRESSYNEQFF. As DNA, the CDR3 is TGCGCCAGCAGCTTCAGGGAAAGCTCCTACAATGAGCAGTTCTTC.

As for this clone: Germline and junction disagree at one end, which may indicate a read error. The CDR3 is CASSFAGRANGLTF. CDR3 DNA: TGTGCCAGCAGTTTTGCGGGCCGGGCCAACGGCCTGACTTTC. This chain links TRBV5-6 with TRBJ2-6; TRBD2 is a possible D gene (5 bases). The germline gives CDR1 SGHDT, CDR2 YYEEEE. The CDR3 runs to 14 residues.

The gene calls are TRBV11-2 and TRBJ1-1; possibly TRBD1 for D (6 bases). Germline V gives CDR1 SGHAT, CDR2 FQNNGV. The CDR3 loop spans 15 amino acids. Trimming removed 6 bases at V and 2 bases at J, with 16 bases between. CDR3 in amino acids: CASSLFRGLNTEAFF. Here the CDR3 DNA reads TGTGCCAGCAGTCTATTCAGGGGCCTTAACACTGAAGCTTTCTTT.

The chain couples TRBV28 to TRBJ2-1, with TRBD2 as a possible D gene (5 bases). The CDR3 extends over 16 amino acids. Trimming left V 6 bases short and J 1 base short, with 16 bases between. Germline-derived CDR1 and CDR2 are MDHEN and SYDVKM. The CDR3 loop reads CASSPRPGKSYNEQFF. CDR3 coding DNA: TGTGCCAGCAGCCCCCGTCCGGGGAAATCCTACAATGAGCAGTTCTTC.

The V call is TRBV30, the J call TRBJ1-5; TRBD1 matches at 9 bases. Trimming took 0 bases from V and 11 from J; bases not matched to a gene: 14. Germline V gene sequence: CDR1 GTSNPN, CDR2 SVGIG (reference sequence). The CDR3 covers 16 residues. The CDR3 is CAWSVRGTGSTSSQHF. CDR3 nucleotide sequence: TGTGCCTGGAGTGTACGTGGGACAGGGTCTACAAGTTCCCAGCATTTT. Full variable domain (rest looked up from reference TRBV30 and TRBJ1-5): SQTIHQWPATLVQPVGSPLSLECTVEGTSNPNLYWYRQAAGRGLQLLFYSVGIGQISSEVPQNLSASRPQDRQFILSSKKLLLSDSGFYLCAWSVRGTGSTSSQHFGDGTRLSIL.

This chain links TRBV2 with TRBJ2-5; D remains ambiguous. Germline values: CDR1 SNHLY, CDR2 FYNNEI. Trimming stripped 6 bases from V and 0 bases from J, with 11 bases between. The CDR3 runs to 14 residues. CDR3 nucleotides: TGTGCCAGCAGGGAGACCGAGTACCAAGAGACCCAGTACTTC. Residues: CASRETEYQETQYF.

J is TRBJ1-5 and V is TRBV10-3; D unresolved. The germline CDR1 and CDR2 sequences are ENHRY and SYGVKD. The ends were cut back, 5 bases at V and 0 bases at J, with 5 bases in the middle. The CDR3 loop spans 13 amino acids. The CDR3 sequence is CAISPDSNQPQHF. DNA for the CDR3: TGTGCCATCAGTCCAGATAGCAATCAGCCCCAGCATTTT.

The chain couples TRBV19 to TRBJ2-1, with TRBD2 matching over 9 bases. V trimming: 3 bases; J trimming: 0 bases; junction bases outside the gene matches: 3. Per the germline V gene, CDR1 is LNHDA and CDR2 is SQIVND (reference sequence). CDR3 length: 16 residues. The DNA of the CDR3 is TGTGCCAGTAGTATCGGGACTAGCCCCTCCTACAATGAGCAGTTCTTC. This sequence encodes CASSIGTSPSYNEQFF. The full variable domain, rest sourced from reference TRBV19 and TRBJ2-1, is DGGITQSPKYLFRKEGQNVTLSCEQNLNHDAMYWYRQDPGQGLRLIYYSQIVNDFQKGDIAEGYSVSREKKESFPLTVTSAQKNPTAFYLCASSIGTSPSYNEQFFGPGTRLTVL.

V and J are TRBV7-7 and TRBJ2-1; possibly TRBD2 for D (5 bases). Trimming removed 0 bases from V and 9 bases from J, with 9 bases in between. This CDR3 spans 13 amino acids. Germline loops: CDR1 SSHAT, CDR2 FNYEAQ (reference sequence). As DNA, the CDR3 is TGTGCCAGCAGCTTAGCCCCGGGATTTGAGCAGTTCTTC. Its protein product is CASSLAPGFEQFF.

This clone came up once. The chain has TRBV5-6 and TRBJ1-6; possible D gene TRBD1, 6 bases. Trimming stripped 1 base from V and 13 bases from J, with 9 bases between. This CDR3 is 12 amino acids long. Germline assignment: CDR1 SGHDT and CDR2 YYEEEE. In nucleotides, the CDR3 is TGTGCCAGCAGCTTGCTACAGGGTCCCCTCCACTTT. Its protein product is CASSLLQGPLHF.

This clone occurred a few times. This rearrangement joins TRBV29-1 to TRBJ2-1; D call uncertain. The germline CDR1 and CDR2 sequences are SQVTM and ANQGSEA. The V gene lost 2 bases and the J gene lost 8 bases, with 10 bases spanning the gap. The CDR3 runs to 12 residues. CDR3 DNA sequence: TGCAGCGTTGAACGGTCTGTTGATGAGCAGTTCTTC. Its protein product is CSVERSVDEQFF.

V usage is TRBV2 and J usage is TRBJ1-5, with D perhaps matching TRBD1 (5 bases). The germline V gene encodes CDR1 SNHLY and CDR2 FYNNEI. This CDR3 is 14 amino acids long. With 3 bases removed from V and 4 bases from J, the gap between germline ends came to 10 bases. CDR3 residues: CASSDRSGNQPQHF. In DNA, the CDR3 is TGTGCCAGCAGTGATCGGTCAGGGAATCAGCCCCAGCATTTT.

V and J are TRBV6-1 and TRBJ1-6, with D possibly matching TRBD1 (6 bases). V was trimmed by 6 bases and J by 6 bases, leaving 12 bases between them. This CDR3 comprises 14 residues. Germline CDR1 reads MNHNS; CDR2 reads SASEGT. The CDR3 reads CASREGGPNSPLHF. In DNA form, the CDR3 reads TGTGCCAGCAGAGAGGGGGGGCCTAATTCACCCCTCCACTTT.

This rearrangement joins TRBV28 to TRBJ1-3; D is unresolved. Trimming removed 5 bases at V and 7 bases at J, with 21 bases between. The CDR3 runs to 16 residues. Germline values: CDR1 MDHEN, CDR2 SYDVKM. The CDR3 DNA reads TGTGCCAGCAGTCCTAGCCGGCTAGCTAGTGGGAACACCATATATTTT. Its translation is CASSPSRLASGNTIYF.

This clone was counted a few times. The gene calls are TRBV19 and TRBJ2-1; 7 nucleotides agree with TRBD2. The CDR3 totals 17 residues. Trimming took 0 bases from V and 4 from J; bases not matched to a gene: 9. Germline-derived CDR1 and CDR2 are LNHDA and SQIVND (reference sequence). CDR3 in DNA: TGTGCCAGTAGTATAGATCGACGGAGGACTAGATACAATGAGCAGTTCTTC. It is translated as CASSIDRRRTRYNEQFF.

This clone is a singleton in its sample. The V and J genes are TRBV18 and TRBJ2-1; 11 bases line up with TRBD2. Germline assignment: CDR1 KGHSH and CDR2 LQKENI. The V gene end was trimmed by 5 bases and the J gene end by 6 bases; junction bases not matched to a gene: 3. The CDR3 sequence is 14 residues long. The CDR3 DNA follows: TGTGCCAGCTCAAGGACTAGCGGGCTCAATGAGCAGTTCTTC. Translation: CASSRTSGLNEQFF.